Listed here are 17 T cell receptor beta chains from one sample, sequenced in a study of blood T cell repertoires in COVID-19. The assay was immunoSEQ multiplex PCR, and TCRdb's table has in-frame clones only and misses some. The data show 140,000 to 150,000 clones, approximately 90% seen once. The specimen was peripheral blood. These receptors originate from a woman in her fifties or sixties with active or convalescent COVID-19.

The V gene is TRBV27, the J gene TRBJ1-1; the match to TRBD1 covers 7 bases. V lost 7 bases and J lost 4; bases outside the gene matches: 6. The germline V gene has CDR1 MNHEY and CDR2 SMNVEV (reference sequence). CDR3 length: 13 residues. CDR3 sequence (DNA): TGTGCCAGCACCTGCAGGGGGTGCACTGAAGCTTTCTTT. Protein product: CASTCRGCTEAFF.

The rearrangement links TRBV11-2 to TRBJ2-1, with TRBD1 matching 9 bases. J was trimmed by 6 bases and V by 6 bases; bases with no gene match: 12. The germline gives CDR1 SGHAT, CDR2 FQNNGV. This CDR3 is built from 16 residues. The CDR3 is CASRRPFGQGSNEQFF. DNA for the CDR3: TGTGCCAGCAGACGACCGTTTGGACAGGGGTCCAATGAGCAGTTCTTC.

The chain combines TRBV13 with TRBJ1-2; 7 nucleotides agree with TRBD1. Trimming at V came to 5 bases and at J to 8 bases, leaving 5 bases not matched to a gene. The CDR3 is 12 amino acids. Per the germline V gene, CDR1 is PRHDT and CDR2 is FYEKMQ (reference sequence). The CDR3 coding sequence is TGTGCCAGCAGCCACAGGGGTAGCGGCTACACCTTC. This sequence encodes CASSHRGSGYTF.

The gene calls are TRBV9 and TRBJ2-3, with D maybe TRBD2 (5 bases). Trimming cost V 5 bases and J 4 bases, with 17 bases left between them. The CDR3 has 15 residues. Germline V gene sequence: CDR1 SGDLS, CDR2 YYNGEE. The CDR3 reads CASSALERAADTQYF. For the CDR3, the DNA is TGTGCCAGCAGTGCTTTAGAGAGGGCCGCAGATACGCAGTATTTT. The complete variable domain, with remaining parts taken from reference TRBV9 and TRBJ2-3, reads DSGVTQTPKHLITATGQRVTLRCSPRSGDLSVYWYQQSLDQGLQFLIQYYNGEERAKGNILERFSAQQFPDLHSELNLSSLELGDSALYFCASSALERAADTQYFGPGTRLTVL.

V is TRBV30 and J is TRBJ1-1; TRBD1 aligns across 9 bases. J lost 6 bases, V lost 2 bases, and 10 bases had no gene match. Germline CDR1 and CDR2: GTSNPN and SVGIG (reference sequence). This CDR3 comprises 15 residues. The CDR3 region is CAWSFGTGRSAEAFF. The CDR3 DNA follows: TGTGCCTGGAGTTTCGGGACAGGGAGGTCCGCTGAAGCTTTCTTT.

This clone showed up just a few times. J is TRBJ2-1 and V is TRBV2; 15 bases align to TRBD2. J was trimmed by 8 bases and V by 4 bases; bases with no gene match: 9. Germline V gives CDR1 SNHLY, CDR2 FYNNEI. The CDR3 runs to 17 residues. The CDR3 DNA reads as TGTGCCAGCAGTGGCTTCGGGACTAGCGGGGGGAGTCATGAGCAGTTCTTC. It specifies CASSGFGTSGGSHEQFF.

This clone was observed once. The chain has TRBV5-6 and TRBJ1-2; D unresolved. The CDR3 loop spans 14 amino acids. V was shortened by 1 base and J by 4 bases, with 11 bases between the two germline ends. Looked up from germline, CDR1 is SGHDT and CDR2 is YYEEEE. The CDR3 bases are TGTGCCAGCAGCTTGACAGTGACCCCCTATGGCTACACCTTC. This sequence encodes CASSLTVTPYGYTF.

J is TRBJ2-3 and V is TRBV7-9, with TRBD2 matching 13 bases. The length of the CDR3 is 15 residues. The V gene end was trimmed by 2 bases and the J gene end by 6 bases; junction bases not matched to a gene: 2. Per the germline V gene, CDR1 is SEHNR and CDR2 is FQNEAQ (reference sequence). The CDR3 DNA reads as TGTGCCAGCAGCTTAACTAGCGGGGGGGCTGATACGCAGTATTTT. It is translated as CASSLTSGGADTQYF.

This clone was seen once. The chain couples TRBV4-2 to TRBJ2-3, with D perhaps TRBD2 (5 bases). This CDR3 is built from 14 residues. Trimming removed 1 base at V and 2 bases at J, with 7 bases between. Per the germline V gene, CDR1 is LGHNA and CDR2 is YNFKEQ. The CDR3 DNA reads as TGTGCCAGCAGCCAAGGAGGGATCACAGATACGCAGTATTTT. Residues: CASSQGGITDTQYF.

The J gene is TRBJ2-7, the V gene TRBV18; 8 nucleotides agree with TRBD1. V was pared by 1 base and J by 4 bases, with 9 bases of the junction left unmatched. The CDR3 is made up of 16 amino acids. Germline V lookup: CDR1 KGHSH, CDR2 LQKENI. The CDR3 region is CASSPLPGQEWYEQYF. The CDR3 DNA reads as TGTGCCAGCTCACCACTGCCGGGACAGGAGTGGTACGAGCAGTACTTC.

This clone came up once. V gene TRBV28 combines with J gene TRBJ2-7; a weak D match, TRBD1 (6 bases). The V gene lost 4 bases and the J gene lost 2 bases, with 15 bases spanning the gap. In germline, CDR1 is MDHEN, CDR2 SYDVKM. The length of the CDR3 is 15 residues. CDR3 loop: CASSSTGGPTYEQYF. The CDR3 DNA is TGTGCCAGCAGTTCTACTGGGGGCCCTACCTACGAGCAGTACTTC.

This sequence joins TRBV3-1 (or the pseudogene TRBV3-2) and TRBJ2-3, with 12 bases lining up with TRBD1. The V and J ends lost 2 bases and 4 bases, in that order; junction bases with no gene match: 4. CDR3 length equals 16 residues. Germline CDR1 and CDR2: LGHDT and YNNKEL (reference sequence). For the CDR3, the DNA is TGTGCCAGCAGCCAAATGGGACAGGGGGCGGCAGATACGCAGTATTTT. It encodes CASSQMGQGAADTQYF.

The chain couples TRBV7-2 to TRBJ1-5; tentative D call: TRBD1 (5 bases). V dropped 2 bases and J dropped 5 bases, with 10 bases sitting between them. Germline CDR1 is SGHTA and CDR2 is FQGNSA. The CDR3 consists of 14 residues. CDR3: CASSLWGDDQPQHF. CDR3 in DNA: TGTGCCAGCAGCTTATGGGGGGATGATCAGCCCCAGCATTTT.

The chain uses TRBV18 and TRBJ1-1; no clear D. CDR1 is KGHSH and CDR2 is LQKENI in the germline V gene. V lost 3 bases, J lost 1 base, and 9 bases lay in between. The CDR3 loop spans 14 amino acids. The CDR3 loop is CASSPVRENTEAFF. CDR3 DNA sequence: TGTGCCAGCTCACCGGTTCGGGAGAACACTGAAGCTTTCTTT.

J is TRBJ1-2 and V is TRBV28; possibly TRBD1 for D (5 bases). V was pared by 6 bases and J by 6 bases, with 17 bases between. Germline CDR1 reads MDHEN; CDR2 reads SYDVKM. The CDR3 totals 14 residues. CDR3: CASSLRGDYNGYTF. In DNA form, the CDR3 reads TGTGCCAGCAGCCTTCGGGGGGACTATAATGGCTACACCTTC.

This clone was recorded once. This chain links TRBV18 with TRBJ1-4, with D unclear. This CDR3 comprises 15 residues. Germline CDR1 is KGHSH and CDR2 is LQKENI. Trimming cost V 3 bases and J 3 bases, with 11 bases left between them. The CDR3 nucleotides are TGTGCCAGCTCACCTTTGGCACGCCCTAATGAAAAACTGTTTTTT. Its protein product is CASSPLARPNEKLFF. Based on the CDR3 plus reference TRBV18 and TRBJ1-4, the full variable domain is NAGVMQNPRHLVRRRGQEARLRCSPMKGHSHVYWYRQLPEEGLKFMVYLQKENIIDESGMPKERFSAEFPKEGPSILRIQQVVRGDSAAYFCASSPLARPNEKLFFGSGTQLSVL.

This chain links TRBV2 with TRBJ1-2, with a possible D match to TRBD1 (5 bases). Between the trimmed V and J ends, which lost 7 bases and 0 bases, there was a span of 12 bases. CDR1 and CDR2 (germline): SNHLY, FYNNEI. The CDR3 length is 14 residues. For the CDR3, the DNA is TGTGCCAGCAAGCAAGGGGAAGCTAACTATGGCTACACCTTC. It codes for CASKQGEANYGYTF.